This T cell receptor (beta chain) was captured in a study of T cells in localized non-small cell lung cancer. General observations from the study: Uninvolved adjacent lung showed the highest T cell clonality, exceeding tumor. Heterogeneity cannot be ruled out, as sequencing used one tumor region only. For the top 100 tumor clones, a median roughly 56 also appeared in adjacent lung. Longer overall survival was associated with a higher density of T cells in the blood.

Notes on this clone: Its antigen is unidentified.

Between the trimmed V and J ends, which lost 5 bases and 5 bases, there was a span of 6 bases. Germline V gene data show CDR1 as SGHTA and CDR2 as FQGTGA. The CDR3 has 11 residues. Sequencing used immunoSEQ multiplex PCR; TCRdb keeps in-frame clones, though not all of them. Here the sample spans about 54,000 clones, about 83% being singletons. This TCR came from a female donor over 55 with stage II squamous cell lung carcinoma. The chain recombines TRBV7-3 with TRBJ1-1; no clear D gene. Sequences were derived from peripheral blood, sampled before any cancer treatment. The CDR3 spells CASSKGTEAFF. The CDR3 DNA reads as TGTGCCAGCAGCAAAGGGACTGAAGCTTTCTTT.